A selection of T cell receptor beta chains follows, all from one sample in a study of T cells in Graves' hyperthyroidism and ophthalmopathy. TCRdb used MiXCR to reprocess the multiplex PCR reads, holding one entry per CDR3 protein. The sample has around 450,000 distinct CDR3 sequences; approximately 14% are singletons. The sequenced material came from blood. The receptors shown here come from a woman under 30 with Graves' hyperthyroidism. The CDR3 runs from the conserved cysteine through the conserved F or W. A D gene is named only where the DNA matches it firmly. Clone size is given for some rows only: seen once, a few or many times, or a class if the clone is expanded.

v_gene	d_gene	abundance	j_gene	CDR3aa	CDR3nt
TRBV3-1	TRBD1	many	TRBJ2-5	CASSPGQDQETQYF	TGTGCCAGCAGCCCGGGACAGGACCAAGAGACCCAGTACTTC
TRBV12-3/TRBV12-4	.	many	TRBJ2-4	CASTPGRTNIQYF	TGTGCCAGCACCCCGGGTAGGACCAACATTCAGTACTTC
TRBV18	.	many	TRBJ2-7	CASSPKLGMEQYF	TGTGCCAGCTCACCGAAACTAGGAATGGAGCAGTACTTC
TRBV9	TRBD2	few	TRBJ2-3	CASRPTSGSSDTQYF	TGTGCCAGTAGACCGACTAGCGGGAGTTCAGATACGCAGTATTTT
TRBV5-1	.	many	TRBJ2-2	CASSLGQKNTGELFF	TGCGCCAGCAGCTTGGGACAAAAGAACACCGGGGAGCTGTTTTTT
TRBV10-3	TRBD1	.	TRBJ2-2	CATTKTGGDTGELFF	TGTGCCACCACTAAGACAGGGGGCGACACCGGGGAGCTGTTTTTT
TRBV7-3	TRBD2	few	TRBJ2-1	CTSSLLGLAGDNEQFF	TGTACCAGCAGCCTACTCGGACTAGCGGGGGACAATGAGCAGTTCTTC
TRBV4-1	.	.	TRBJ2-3	CASSQDTGEAQYF	TGCGCCAGCAGCCAAGACACGGGAGAGGCGCAGTATTTT
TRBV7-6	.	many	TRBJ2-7	CASSLEGRTGSYEQYF	TGTGCCAGCAGCTTAGAGGGGCGGACTGGATCCTACGAGCAGTACTTC
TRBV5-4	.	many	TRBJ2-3	CASSLGGTEWDTQYF	TGTGCCAGCAGCTTGGGTGGGACCGAGTGGGATACGCAGTATTTT
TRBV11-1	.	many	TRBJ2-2	CASSPLGAATGELFF	TGTGCCAGCAGCCCCCTCGGGGCGGCCACCGGGGAGCTGTTTTTT
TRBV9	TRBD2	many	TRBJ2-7	CASSVGLAGYLGEQYF	TGTGCCAGCAGCGTGGGACTAGCGGGATACCTGGGGGAGCAGTACTTC
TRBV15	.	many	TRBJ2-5	CATSRDPWETQYF	TGTGCCACCAGCAGAGATCCGTGGGAGACCCAGTACTTC
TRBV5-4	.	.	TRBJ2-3	CASSLGGNFARTDTQYF	TGTGCCAGCAGCTTGGGTGGCAACTTCGCGCGCACAGATACGCAGTATTTT
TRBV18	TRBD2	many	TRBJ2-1	CASSRSSGYNEQFF	TGTGCCAGCTCAAGGTCTAGCGGTTACAATGAGCAGTTCTTC
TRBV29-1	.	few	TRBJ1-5	CSVEGTDNQPQHF	TGCAGCGTTGAAGGGACGGACAATCAGCCCCAGCATTTT
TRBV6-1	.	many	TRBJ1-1	CASSGLAAGTEAFF	TGTGCCAGCAGTGGGCTGGCAGCCGGTACTGAAGCTTTCTTT
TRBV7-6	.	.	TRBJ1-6	CASSSGGSYNSPLHF	TGTGCCAGCAGCTCCGGAGGGTCCTATAATTCACCCCTCCACTTT
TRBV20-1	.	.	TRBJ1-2	CSASVSRPLYTF	TGCAGTGCGTCAGTATCCAGGCCGCTCTACACCTTC
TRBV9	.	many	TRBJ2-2	CASSVVPWGSTGELFF	TGTGCCAGCAGCGTAGTCCCATGGGGGTCGACCGGGGAGCTGTTTTTT
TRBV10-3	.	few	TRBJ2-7	CAISESGGVGWGEQYF	TGTGCCATCAGTGAGTCCGGCGGAGTCGGCTGGGGCGAGCAGTACTTC
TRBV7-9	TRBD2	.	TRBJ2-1	CASSPVGGRAFNEQFF	TGTGCCAGCAGCCCCGTCGGCGGGAGGGCCTTCAATGAGCAGTTCTTC
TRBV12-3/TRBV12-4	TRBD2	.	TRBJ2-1	CASSSGTSGRGVNERFF	TGTGCCAGCAGTTCCGGGACTAGCGGGAGGGGGGTGAATGAGCGGTTCTTC
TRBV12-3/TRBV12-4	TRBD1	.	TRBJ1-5	CASIGTGAPSNQPQHF	TGTGCCAGCATAGGGACAGGGGCCCCTAGCAATCAGCCCCAGCATTTT
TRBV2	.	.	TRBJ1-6	CASRGTSDNSPLHF	TGTGCCAGCAGGGGGACGTCCGATAATTCACCCCTCCACTTT
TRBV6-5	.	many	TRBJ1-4	CASSYSNGEKLFF	TGTGCCAGCAGTTACTCGAACGGTGAAAAACTGTTTTTT
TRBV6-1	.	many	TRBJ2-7	CASKLTPVTSYEQYF	TGTGCCAGCAAGTTAACCCCTGTAACCTCCTACGAGCAGTACTTC
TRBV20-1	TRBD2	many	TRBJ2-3	CSARDLVGLAGGDTQYF	TGCAGTGCTAGAGATCTGGTCGGACTAGCGGGGGGGGATACGCAGTATTTT
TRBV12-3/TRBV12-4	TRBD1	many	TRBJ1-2	CASSPTGTNYGYTF	TGTGCCAGCAGCCCGACAGGGACTAACTATGGCTACACCTTC
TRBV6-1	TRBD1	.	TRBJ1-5	CASGDRDQPQHF	TGTGCCAGCGGGGACAGAGATCAGCCCCAGCATTTT
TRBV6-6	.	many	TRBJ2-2	CASSYSRSPPNPGELFF	TGTGCCAGCAGTTACTCACGGTCCCCGCCGAACCCGGGGGAGCTGTTTTTT
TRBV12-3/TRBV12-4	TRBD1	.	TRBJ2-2	CASSQRTGNGELFF	TGTGCCAGCAGCCAAAGGACAGGGAACGGGGAGCTGTTTTTT
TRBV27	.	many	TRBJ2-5	CASSLVGGRETQYF	TGTGCCAGCAGTTTGGTTGGGGGGCGGGAGACCCAGTACTTC
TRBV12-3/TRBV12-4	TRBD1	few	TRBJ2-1	CASSLPGQALGEQFF	TGTGCCAGCAGTTTACCGGGACAGGCCCTAGGTGAGCAGTTCTTC
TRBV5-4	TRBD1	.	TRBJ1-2	CASRSQGEEGYTF	TGTGCCAGCAGGTCCCAGGGGGAGGAGGGCTACACCTTC
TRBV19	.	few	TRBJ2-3	CASSTRVGGDPDTQYF	TGTGCCAGTAGTACCCGGGTGGGGGGCGATCCCGATACGCAGTATTTT
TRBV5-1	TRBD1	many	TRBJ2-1	CASSPGQSYNEQFF	TGCGCCAGCAGCCCGGGACAGTCCTACAATGAGCAGTTCTTC
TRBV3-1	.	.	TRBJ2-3	CASCQDASTDTQYF	TGTGCCAGTTGCCAAGATGCTAGCACAGATACGCAGTATTTT
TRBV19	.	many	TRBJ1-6	CASSIQDSYNSPLHF	TGTGCCAGTAGTATTCAGGACAGCTATAATTCACCCCTCCACTTT
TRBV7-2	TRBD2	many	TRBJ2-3	CASSLTSGTTDTQYF	TGTGCCAGCAGCTTAACTAGCGGGACCACAGATACGCAGTATTTT
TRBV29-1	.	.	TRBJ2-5	CSVAPRPGETQYF	TGCAGCGTCGCCCCCCGACCTGGGGAGACCCAGTACTTC
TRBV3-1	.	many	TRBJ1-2	CASSQDWTFYGYTF	TGTGCCAGCAGCCAAGATTGGACATTCTATGGCTACACCTTC
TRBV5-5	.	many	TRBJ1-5	CASSLVGAGNQPQHF	TGTGCCAGCAGCTTGGTCGGCGCGGGTAATCAGCCCCAGCATTTT
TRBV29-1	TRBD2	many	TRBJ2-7	CSVGREFNEQYF	TGCAGCGTTGGGCGGGAGTTCAACGAGCAGTACTTC
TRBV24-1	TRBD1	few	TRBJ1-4	CATSDATGGPEKLFF	TGTGCCACCAGTGATGCGACAGGGGGACCGGAAAAACTGTTTTTT
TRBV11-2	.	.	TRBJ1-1	CASSLTGGGAPTEAFF	TGTGCCAGCAGCTTAACGGGGGGTGGGGCCCCGACTGAAGCTTTCTTT
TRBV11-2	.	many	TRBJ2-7	CASSLDHGGREQYF	TGTGCCAGCAGCTTAGACCATGGAGGGAGAGAGCAGTACTTC
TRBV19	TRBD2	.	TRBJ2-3	CASSVDLPGLATDTQYF	TGTGCCAGTAGTGTGGACTTGCCGGGACTAGCGACAGATACGCAGTATTTT
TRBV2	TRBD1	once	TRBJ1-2	CASTKGAGDYGYTF	TGTGCCAGCACGAAGGGGGCTGGAGACTATGGCTACACCTTC
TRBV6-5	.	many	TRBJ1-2	CASSYSGHYGYTF	TGTGCCAGCAGTTACTCTGGACACTATGGCTACACCTTC
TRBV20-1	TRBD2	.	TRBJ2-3	CSARDMRESTDTQYF	TGCAGTGCTAGAGATATGCGGGAGTCCACAGATACGCAGTATTTT
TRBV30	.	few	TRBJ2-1	CAWKGGGGRYNEQFF	TGTGCCTGGAAGGGAGGTGGGGGCCGGTACAATGAGCAGTTCTTC